The 8 T cell receptor beta chains below were found in one sample sequenced in a study of shared clonotypes between healthy human individuals. Naive-designated CD8 cells lacked CD45RO, were positively enriched for CCR7, and omitted terminally differentiated effector memory CD45RA+ cells. Produced via immunoSEQ multiplex PCR; TCRdb's table is partial and in-frame only. The data hold hundreds of thousands of clones, with 96% observed a single time. The sample taken for sequencing was naive CD8+ T cells sorted from blood. These receptors were taken from a man aged 30-40 years in good health.

V is TRBV9 and J is TRBJ2-2; 8 bases agree with TRBD1. The CDR3 contains 16 residues. CDR1 is SGDLS and CDR2 is YYNGEE in the germline V gene. The J segment lost 4 bases and the V segment lost 3 bases, leaving 8 bases of the junction unmatched. The CDR3 coding sequence is TGTGCCAGCAGCGACCCGACAGGGGCCAGCACCGGGGAGCTGTTTTTT. Protein: CASSDPTGASTGELFF.

The chain combines TRBV6-5 with TRBJ1-1; TRBD1 agrees at 8 bases. The CDR3 runs to 12 residues. CDR1 MNHEY and CDR2 SVGAGI come from the germline V gene. V dropped 8 bases and J dropped 8; count of bases not matched to a gene: 7. In nucleotides, the CDR3 is TGTGCCAGCGGAGGACAGGGTATGGAAGCTTTCTTT. It specifies CASGGQGMEAFF.

The V call is TRBV5-5, the J call TRBJ1-2; D is undetermined. With 4 bases removed from V and 2 bases from J, the gap between germline ends came to 15 bases. CDR1 SGHKS and CDR2 YYEKEE come from the germline V gene (reference sequence). The CDR3 loop spans 15 amino acids. For the CDR3, the DNA is TGTGCCAGCAGCCCCCATCAACTAGGGAACTATGGCTACACCTTC. Its translation is CASSPHQLGNYGYTF.

The chain joins TRBV6-5 to TRBJ2-7; D is possibly TRBD1 (6 bases). This CDR3 has 15 residues. V was shortened by 2 bases and J by 5 bases, with 16 bases between the two germline ends. The germline V gene has CDR1 MNHEY and CDR2 SVGAGI. CDR3 loop: CASSYGQGSFDEQYF. CDR3 in DNA: TGTGCCAGCAGTTACGGGCAGGGGAGTTTCGACGAGCAGTACTTC.

This chain connects TRBV19 to TRBJ2-3, with 10 positions matching TRBD1. CDR1 and CDR2 from the germline V gene are LNHDA and SQIVND (reference sequence). The CDR3 loop spans 15 amino acids. With V trimmed by 6 bases and J by 0 bases, 3 bases remained unmatched. CDR3 DNA sequence: TGTGCCAGTAGGGGGACAGGGGCCAGCACAGATACGCAGTATTTT. Translated: CASRGTGASTDTQYF.

The chain is built from TRBV18 and TRBJ1-1; possibly TRBD1 for D (5 bases). The CDR3 loop spans 15 amino acids. The V and J ends lost 2 bases and 0 bases respectively, with 10 bases between them. The germline CDR1 and CDR2 sequences are KGHSH and LQKENI. The chain's CDR3 is CASSPVRQMNTEAFF. CDR3 nucleotide sequence: TGTGCCAGCTCACCAGTGAGACAGATGAACACTGAAGCTTTCTTT.

The chain uses TRBV5-5 and TRBJ2-5; D possibly matches TRBD1 or TRBD2 (7 bases each). CDR1 and CDR2 (germline): SGHKS, YYEKEE (reference sequence). The CDR3 loop spans 15 amino acids. With 4 bases removed from V and 7 bases from J, the gap between germline ends came to 20 bases. The CDR3 coding sequence is TGTGCCAGCAGCAGCGGGGACAGCACCGGGGGGACCCAGTACTTC. Protein: CASSSGDSTGGTQYF.

This sequence joins TRBV23-1 and TRBJ2-1; 9 nucleotides align to TRBD2. TRBV23-1 falls under the ORF class, with uncertain function. The J segment lost 6 bases and the V segment lost 3 bases, leaving 9 bases of the junction unmatched. This CDR3 comprises 16 residues. Here the CDR3 DNA reads TGCGCCAGCAGTCACGGAGAGGGGCGGGGGGGCAATGAGCAGTTCTTC. This encodes CASSHGEGRGGNEQFF.